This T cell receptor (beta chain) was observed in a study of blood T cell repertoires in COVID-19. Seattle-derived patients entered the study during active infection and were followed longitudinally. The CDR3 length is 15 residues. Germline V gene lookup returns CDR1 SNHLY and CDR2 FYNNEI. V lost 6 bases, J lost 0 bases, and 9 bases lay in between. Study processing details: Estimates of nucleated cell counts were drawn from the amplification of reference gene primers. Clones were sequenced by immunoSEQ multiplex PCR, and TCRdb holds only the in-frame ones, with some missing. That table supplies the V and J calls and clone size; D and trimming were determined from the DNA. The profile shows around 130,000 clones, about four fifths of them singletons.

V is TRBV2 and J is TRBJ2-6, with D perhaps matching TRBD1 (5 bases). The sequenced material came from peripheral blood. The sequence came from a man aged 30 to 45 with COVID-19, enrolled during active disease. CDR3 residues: CASRNQGSGANVLTF. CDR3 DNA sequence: TGTGCCAGCAGAAACCAGGGCTCTGGGGCCAACGTCCTGACTTTC.